This record covers a single T cell receptor beta chain. What it binds is unknown. This CDR3 region has 17 residues. This sample was taken from a study of response to subunit inactivated influenza vaccine. Study-wide points: The authors suggested that every seasonal influenza vaccination recruits few new T cells.

Each CDR3 protein gets one entry after TCRdb re-called the RT-PCR reads with MiXCR. The table shows about half a million distinct CDR3 sequences, with less than 10% occurring only once. The material was PBMCs from blood, obtained roughly 24 months after vaccination. The gene calls are TRBV21-1 and TRBJ1-1; the table's TRBD1 call for D was not verified on the DNA. TRBV21-1 is noted as a pseudogene. The receptor's source is a man between 50 and 70 years old who received an inactivated influenza vaccine. The CDR3 DNA is TGTGCCAGCAGCAAAGTCATAGGGGGCGTCTTGTGCACTGAAGCTTTCTTT. Translation: CASSKVIGGVLCTEAFF.